The 19 T cell receptor beta chains given below trace back to one sample, sequenced in a study of CD8 T cells in Susac syndrome. Reverse transcription used roughly 0.5 to 1 ug RNA and random hexamers. In TCRdb, the immunoSEQ multiplex PCR reads were re-called with MiXCR into one record per CDR3 protein. The sample consists of 150,000 to 200,000 distinct CDR3 sequences, around 95% of them appearing once. The source material was CD4+ T cells from PBMCs. The receptors originated from a human donor with multiple sclerosis.

The chain joins TRBV12-3 or TRBV12-4 to TRBJ1-2; D unclear. CDR3 length: 13 residues. V lost 2 bases and J 4 bases, leaving 8 bases between the germline ends. The CDR3 sequence is CASSLNLSYGYTF. CDR3 DNA sequence: TGTGCCAGCAGTTTAAACCTCTCCTATGGCTACACCTTC.

The genes are TRBV4-1 and TRBJ1-2; D remains unclear. The CDR3 is 17 amino acids. The germline V and J ends were trimmed by 1 base and 1 base, with 16 bases remaining between them. Germline CDR1 MGHRA, CDR2 YSYEKL. CDR3 sequence reads: CASSQAVIGALNYGYTF. The CDR3 bases are TGCGCCAGCAGCCAAGCCGTTATCGGAGCCCTTAACTATGGCTACACCTTC.

This clonotype was counted a single time. The chain joins TRBV7-2 to TRBJ2-5, with TRBD2 as a possible D gene (6 bases). Germline V gene sequence: CDR1 SGHTA, CDR2 FQGNSA. The CDR3 runs 14 residues. Between the trimmed V and J ends, which lost 2 bases and 5 bases, there was a span of 12 bases. In DNA form, the CDR3 reads TGTGCCAGCAGCTTAAACGGGGGTCGCGAGACCCAGTACTTC. It specifies CASSLNGGRETQYF.

In DNA form, the CDR3 reads TGTGCCAGCAGTTTGACTAGGACAGGGAATAATTCACCCCTCCACTTT. Protein sequence: CASSLTRTGNNSPLHF. V is TRBV28 and J is TRBJ1-6, with 8 positions matching TRBD1. The CDR3 covers 16 residues. J gave up 5 bases and V 3 bases, and 6 bases lay outside the gene matches. From germline, CDR1 is MDHEN and CDR2 SYDVKM.

The CDR3 reads CASSAQGQTQYF. In nucleotides, the CDR3 is TGTGCCAGCAGCGCACAGGGACAGACCCAGTACTTC. The V and J genes are TRBV2 and TRBJ2-5; TRBD1 is a possible D gene (6 bases). There are 12 residues in the CDR3. The V end lost 6 bases, the J end lost 6 bases, and 11 bases lay between the germline ends. Germline assignment: CDR1 SNHLY and CDR2 FYNNEI.

The V call is TRBV12-3 or TRBV12-4, the J call TRBJ1-2; D gene uncertain. This CDR3 comprises 13 residues. V was shortened by 5 bases and J by 0 bases, with 7 bases between the two germline ends. As DNA, the CDR3 is TGTGCCAGCAGTCAATCAGCTAACTATGGCTACACCTTC. This gives the protein CASSQSANYGYTF.

The chain recombines TRBV30 with TRBJ2-1, with TRBD2 identical over 7 bases. Germline V lookup: CDR1 GTSNPN, CDR2 SVGIG (reference sequence). Trimming took 3 bases from V and 3 from J; bases not matched to a gene: 14. The CDR3 is 17 amino acids. Here the CDR3 reads CAWRAGPLRGFYNEQFF. The CDR3 DNA follows: TGTGCCTGGAGGGCAGGCCCCCTGCGGGGGTTCTACAATGAGCAGTTCTTC.

The chain combines TRBV7-8 with TRBJ1-5; the D gene is possibly TRBD1 (6 bases). CDR3 length equals 16 residues. V was clipped by 5 bases and J by 3 bases, with 17 bases between them. Germline assignment: CDR1 SGHVS and CDR2 FQNEAQ. CDR3 region: CASSPISTGTNQPQHF. CDR3 bases: TGTGCCAGCAGCCCTATATCGACAGGTACCAATCAGCCCCAGCATTTT.

The rearrangement uses TRBV20-1 and TRBJ2-5; 10 positions agree with TRBD1. The CDR3 is 12 amino acids. The junction had 3 bases not matched to a gene; V was cut back by 6 bases and J by 5 bases. Looked up from germline, CDR1 is DFQATT and CDR2 is SNEGSKA (reference sequence). CDR3 nucleotides: TGCAGTGCCGACAGGGGGCGGGAGACCCAGTACTTC. It specifies CSADRGRETQYF.

This clonotype was seen a single time. The rearrangement joins TRBV29-1 to TRBJ2-6; the D is unclear. V was pared by 7 bases and J by 9 bases, with 10 bases between. The CDR3 has 11 amino acids. Per germline, CDR1 SQVTM and CDR2 ANQGSEA. CDR3 sequence (DNA): TGCAGCGCCGACTTTGGCAACGTCCTGACTTTC. This sequence encodes CSADFGNVLTF. Full variable domain (outside the CDR3, taken from reference TRBV29-1 and TRBJ2-6): SAVISQKPSRDICQRGTSLTIQCQVDSQVTMMFWYRQQPGQSLTLIATANQGSEATYESGFVIDKFPISRPNLTFSTLTVSNMSPEDSSIYLCSADFGNVLTFGAGSRLTVL.

This chain links TRBV28 with TRBJ2-5, with D unclear. The CDR3 is made up of 14 amino acids. V was clipped by 5 bases and J by 1 base, with 11 bases between them. Germline-derived CDR1 and CDR2 are MDHEN and SYDVKM. In DNA form, the CDR3 reads TGTGCCAGCAGTGGCGACGGAACCCAAGAGACCCAGTACTTC. It encodes CASSGDGTQETQYF. The variable domain in full, completed from reference TRBV28 and TRBJ2-5, reads DVKVTQSSRYLVKRTGEKVFLECVQDMDHENMFWYRQDPGLGLRLIYFSYDVKMKEKGDIPEGYSVSREKKERFSLILESASTNQTSMYLCASSGDGTQETQYFGPGTRLLVL.

The chain uses TRBV20-1 and TRBJ2-3; a possible D gene is TRBD2 (7 bases). The CDR3 has 13 amino acids. V was cut by 6 bases and J by 5 bases, with 15 bases left in between. The germline V gene has CDR1 DFQATT and CDR2 SNEGSKA (reference sequence). The CDR3 sequence: CSATGLGGDTQYF. CDR3 DNA sequence: TGCAGTGCAACTGGACTAGGGGGAGATACGCAGTATTTT.

The chain uses TRBV6-5 and TRBJ2-2, with no clear D. V was trimmed by 2 bases and J by 1 base, leaving 8 bases between them. Germline V gives CDR1 MNHEY, CDR2 SVGAGI. CDR3 length: 15 amino acids. CDR3 sequence reads: CASSYQLRNTGELFF. The CDR3 coding sequence is TGTGCCAGCAGTTACCAGTTACGGAACACCGGGGAGCTGTTTTTT.

The chain carries TRBV20-1 and TRBJ2-7, with D possibly being TRBD1 (5 bases). Germline CDR1 DFQATT, CDR2 SNEGSKA (reference sequence). The CDR3 spans 12 residues. V lost 4 bases to trimming and J lost 2 bases, with 9 bases between them. In DNA form, the CDR3 reads TGCAGTGCTATCGACAGAGCCTACGAGCAGTACTTC. Its protein product is CSAIDRAYEQYF.

The chain has TRBV7-9 and TRBJ1-5; D remains ambiguous. The germline V and J ends were trimmed by 5 bases and 0 bases, with 5 bases remaining between them. Germline values: CDR1 SEHNR, CDR2 FQNEAQ (reference sequence). The CDR3 extends over 13 amino acids. CDR3 amino acids: CASSADSNQPQHF. In nucleotides, the CDR3 is TGTGCCAGCAGCGCGGATAGCAATCAGCCCCAGCATTTT.

V and J are TRBV27 and TRBJ1-2; TRBD1 matches 7 bases. The V segment lost 5 bases and the J segment 8 bases; nucleotides outside the gene matches: 11. The germline V gene encodes CDR1 MNHEY and CDR2 SMNVEV (reference sequence). This CDR3 region has 14 residues. The CDR3 nucleotides are TGTGCCAGCAGTACCGGGGACAGCTCTCGAGGCTACACCTTC. Amino acids: CASSTGDSSRGYTF.

The chain is built from TRBV2 and TRBJ2-7; D remains unclear. V lost 11 bases, J lost 0 bases, and 14 bases lay in between. The CDR3 is 13 amino acids. Germline V gene data show CDR1 as SNHLY and CDR2 as FYNNEI. The CDR3 loop is CAGDTLDSYEQYF. DNA of the CDR3: TGTGCCGGAGACACGCTAGACTCCTACGAGCAGTACTTC.

This sequence joins TRBV7-9 and TRBJ2-1; 7 bases are shared with TRBD1. The CDR3 is made up of 15 amino acids. Germline V gives CDR1 SEHNR, CDR2 FQNEAQ (reference sequence). The trim removed 4 bases at V and 4 bases at J, leaving 7 bases unmatched. As DNA, the CDR3 is TGTGCCAGCAGCTCCCCGGGACAGCTATACAATGAGCAGTTCTTC. Its protein is CASSSPGQLYNEQFF.

This clonotype is a singleton in its sample. This rearrangement joins TRBV29-1 to TRBJ2-7; D unclear. In germline, CDR1 is SQVTM, CDR2 ANQGSEA. The V end was cut by 4 bases, the J end by 4 bases, with 11 bases between. The CDR3 totals 12 residues. The CDR3 DNA sequence: TGCAGCGTTGCGTTGGACCGGTACGAGCAGTACTTC. Translation gives CSVALDRYEQYF.